This T cell receptor beta chain was recorded in a study of blood T cell repertoires in COVID-19. Across the study: From the United States, Italy and Spain came samples of acute and convalescent COVID-19. T cells, B-cell-depleted T cells, or PBMCs provided the cDNA or gDNA that served as material.

Per the original data handling: Reference gene primer amplification gave estimated nucleated cell counts. TCRdb keeps only in-frame clones here, not all; method: immunoSEQ multiplex PCR. V and J calls plus clone size are reproduced from that table; the DNA served to infer D and trimming. The data show roughly 120,000 clones, with roughly 87% seen just once and 4.8% held by the top ten. V lost 5 bases and J 8 bases, leaving 15 bases between the germline ends. Germline V gene data show CDR1 as SEHNR and CDR2 as FQNEAQ (reference sequence). The CDR3 loop spans 13 amino acids. The TCR was taken from a human donor in a cohort sampled during active COVID-19. The V call is TRBV7-9, the J call TRBJ1-2; no firm D call. Sequencing input: peripheral blood. The CDR3 is CASSRGDFEGYTF. CDR3 DNA sequence: TGTGCCAGCAGCCGAGGAGACTTTGAGGGCTACACCTTC. Looking up the rest from reference TRBV7-9 and TRBJ1-2 gives the full variable domain: DTGVSQNPRHKITKRGQNVTFRCDPISEHNRLYWYRQTLGQGPEFLTYFQNEAQLEKSRLLSDRFSAERPKGSFSTLEIQRTEQGDSAMYLCASSRGDFEGYTFGSGTRLTVV.